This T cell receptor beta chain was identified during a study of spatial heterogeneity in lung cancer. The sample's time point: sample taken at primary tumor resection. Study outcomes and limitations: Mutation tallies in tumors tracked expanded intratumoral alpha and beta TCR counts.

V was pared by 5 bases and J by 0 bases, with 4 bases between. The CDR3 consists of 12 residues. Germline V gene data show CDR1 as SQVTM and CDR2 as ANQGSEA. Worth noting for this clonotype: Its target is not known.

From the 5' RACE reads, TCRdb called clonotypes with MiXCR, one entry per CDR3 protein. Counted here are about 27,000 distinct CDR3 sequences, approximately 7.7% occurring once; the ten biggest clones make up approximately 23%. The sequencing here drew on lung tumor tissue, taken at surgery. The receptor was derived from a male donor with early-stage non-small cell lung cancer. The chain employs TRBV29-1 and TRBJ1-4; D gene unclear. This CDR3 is CSVQSTNEKLFF. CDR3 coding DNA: TGCAGCGTTCAGTCAACTAATGAAAAACTGTTTTTT.